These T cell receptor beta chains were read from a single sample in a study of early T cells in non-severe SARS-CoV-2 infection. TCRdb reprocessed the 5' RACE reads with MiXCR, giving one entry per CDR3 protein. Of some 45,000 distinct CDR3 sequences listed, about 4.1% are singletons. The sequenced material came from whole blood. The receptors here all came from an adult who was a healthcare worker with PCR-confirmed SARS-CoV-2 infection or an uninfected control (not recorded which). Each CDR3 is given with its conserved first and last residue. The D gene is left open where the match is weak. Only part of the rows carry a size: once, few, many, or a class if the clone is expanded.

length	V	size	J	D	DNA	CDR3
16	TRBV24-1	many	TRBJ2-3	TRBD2	TGTGCCACCAGTGATCCTAGCGGGAGGGAGGAAGATACGCAGTATTTT	CATSDPSGREEDTQYF
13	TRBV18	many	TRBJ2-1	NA	TGTGCCAGCTCACCAAGACAGTACAATGAGCAGTTCTTC	CASSPRQYNEQFF
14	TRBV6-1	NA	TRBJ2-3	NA	TGTGCCAGCAGTGAAGCGCTTGTGGGAGATACGCAGTATTTT	CASSEALVGDTQYF
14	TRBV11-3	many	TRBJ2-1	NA	TGTGCCAGCAGCTTACAGGGGGGGCTAGGTGAGCAGTTCTTC	CASSLQGGLGEQFF
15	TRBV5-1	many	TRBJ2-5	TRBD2	TGCGCCAGCAGACGAGAAGCGGGAGGGCCAGAGACCCAGTACTTC	CASRREAGGPETQYF
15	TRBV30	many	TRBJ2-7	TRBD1	TGTGCCTGGAGTGAAGGCGGGACAGGGGGCCGCGAGCAGTACTTC	CAWSEGGTGGREQYF
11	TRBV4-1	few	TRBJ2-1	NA	TGCGCCAGCAGCCGATTTGATGAGCAGTTCTTC	CASSRFDEQFF
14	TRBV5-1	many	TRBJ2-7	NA	TGCGCCAGCAGGTCCCACGGAAGCTCCTACGAGCAGTACTTC	CASRSHGSSYEQYF
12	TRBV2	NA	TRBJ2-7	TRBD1	TGTGCCATCTGGACAGGGTTAAGCGAGCAGTACTTC	CAIWTGLSEQYF
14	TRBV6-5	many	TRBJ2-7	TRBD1	TGTGCCAGCAATTCAGGGGGACGGTCCTACGAGCAGTACTTC	CASNSGGRSYEQYF
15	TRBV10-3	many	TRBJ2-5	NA	TGTGCCATCAGTGAGTCGATAGCCATGGGGGAGACCCAGTACTTC	CAISESIAMGETQYF
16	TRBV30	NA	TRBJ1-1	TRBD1	TGTGCCTGGAGTGTAGTCCCGGGACAGGGGGCCGCTGAAGCTTTCTTT	CAWSVVPGQGAAEAFF
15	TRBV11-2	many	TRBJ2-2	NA	TGTGCCAGCAGCTTAGATCAGGACAGCACCGGGGAGCTGTTTTTT	CASSLDQDSTGELFF
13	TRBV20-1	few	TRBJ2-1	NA	TGCAGTGCTAGAGATTCCGGATACAATGAGCAGTTCTTC	CSARDSGYNEQFF
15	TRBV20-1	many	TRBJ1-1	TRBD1	TGCAGTGCTAGAAGGACAGGGGGCGTGAACACTGAAGCTTTCTTT	CSARRTGGVNTEAFF
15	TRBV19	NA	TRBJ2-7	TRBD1	TGTGCCAGTAGTGGCCCCTGGACAGGGGAAGATGAGCAGTACTTC	CASSGPWTGEDEQYF
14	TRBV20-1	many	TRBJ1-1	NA	TGCAGTGCTCTTGATGCGACGGTGAACACTGAAGCTTTCTTT	CSALDATVNTEAFF
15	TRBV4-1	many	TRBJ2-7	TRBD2	TGCGCCAGCAGCCGGGGGCCAGCGGGAGATAGTGAGCAGTACTTC	CASSRGPAGDSEQYF